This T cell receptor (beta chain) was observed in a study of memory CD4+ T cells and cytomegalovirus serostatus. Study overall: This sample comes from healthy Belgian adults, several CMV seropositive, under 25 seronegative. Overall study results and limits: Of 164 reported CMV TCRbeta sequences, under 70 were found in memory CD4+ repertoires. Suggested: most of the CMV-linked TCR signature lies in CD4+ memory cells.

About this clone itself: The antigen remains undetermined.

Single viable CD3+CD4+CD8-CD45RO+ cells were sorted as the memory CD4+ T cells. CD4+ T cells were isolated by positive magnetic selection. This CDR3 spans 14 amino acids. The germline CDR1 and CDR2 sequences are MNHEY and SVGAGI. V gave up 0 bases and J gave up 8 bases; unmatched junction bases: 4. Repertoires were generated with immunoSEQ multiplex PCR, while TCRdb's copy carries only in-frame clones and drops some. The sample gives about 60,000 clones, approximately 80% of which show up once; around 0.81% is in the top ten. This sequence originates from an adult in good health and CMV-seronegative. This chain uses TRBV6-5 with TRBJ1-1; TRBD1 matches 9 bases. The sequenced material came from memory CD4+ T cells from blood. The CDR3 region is CASSYSQGAREAFF. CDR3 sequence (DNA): TGTGCCAGCAGTTACTCACAGGGGGCGCGGGAAGCTTTCTTT.